This T cell receptor beta chain stems from a study of human T cells and chemical hapten exposure. The wider study: Patch testing placed 0.01% DPC on the upper back, with readings at 6 days.

In germline, CDR1 is LGHDT, CDR2 YNNKEL (reference sequence). V dropped 4 bases and J dropped 1 base, with 16 bases sitting between them. This CDR3 region has 16 residues. There are many counts of this clonotype. Its antigen is unknown. TCRdb ran MiXCR on the RACE reads and lists one entry per CDR3 protein. The sample carries some 360,000 distinct CDR3 sequences, approximately 5% recorded once. As to time point: pre-sensitization, week 0. Treatment indicated: therapeutic diphenylcyclopropenone sensitization with weekly scalp DPC. Prior to each patch test being applied, blood was drawn. From whole blood left unfractionated, total RNA was extracted. Overall study results and limits: The number of TCRs over 1 in 1000 frequency stayed unchanged after DPC.

The starting material was whole blood, obtained in connection with sensitization to the hapten diphenylcyclopropenone (DPC). This chain connects TRBV3-1 to TRBJ1-1; weak D call: TRBD1 (6 bases). The sequence derives from a woman in her forties or fifties with alopecia areata. Some clones in this sample may be carry-over from other donors' samples. CDR3 DNA: TGTGCCAGCAGCCCCCGACCGGGGGCGGGGAACACTGAAGCTTTCTTT. Translating gives CASSPRPGAGNTEAFF.